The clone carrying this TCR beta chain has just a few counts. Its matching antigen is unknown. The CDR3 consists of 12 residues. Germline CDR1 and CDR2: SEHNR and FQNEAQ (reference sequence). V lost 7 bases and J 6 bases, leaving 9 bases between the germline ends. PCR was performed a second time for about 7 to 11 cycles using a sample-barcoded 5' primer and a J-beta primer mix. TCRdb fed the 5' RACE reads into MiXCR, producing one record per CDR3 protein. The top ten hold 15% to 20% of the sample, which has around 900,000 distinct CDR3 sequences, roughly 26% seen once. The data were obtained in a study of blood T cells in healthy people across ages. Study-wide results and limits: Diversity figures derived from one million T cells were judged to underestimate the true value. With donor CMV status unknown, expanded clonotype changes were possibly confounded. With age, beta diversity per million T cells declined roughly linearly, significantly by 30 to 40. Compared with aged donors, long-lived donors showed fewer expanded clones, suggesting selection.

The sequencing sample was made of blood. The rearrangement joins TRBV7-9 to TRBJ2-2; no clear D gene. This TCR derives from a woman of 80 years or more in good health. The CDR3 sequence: CASTPQAGELFF. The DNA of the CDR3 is TGTGCCAGCACCCCTCAGGCCGGGGAGCTGTTTTTT.